Each of the 23 T cell receptor beta chains below was sequenced from the same sample in a study of blood T cell repertoires in COVID-19 (dated by TCRdb to 2018 to 2021). Libraries were made using the immunoSEQ multiplex PCR assay. TCRdb provides this immuneACCESS table in a form limited to in-frame rearrangements. Some clones are lacking; in checked studies, under half of them reflect an unresolved V gene, and why the rest are absent is not known. The sample profile shows about 230,000 clones; approximately 84% of them were found once. Clones ranked in the top ten supply around 0.89% of the sample. The material sequenced was peripheral blood. All receptors come from a man aged 40-55 years with acute or convalescent COVID-19.

The chain combines TRBV3-1 (or the pseudogene TRBV3-2) with TRBJ1-2; 7 nucleotides match TRBD1. The junction had 11 bases not matched to a gene; V was cut back by 4 bases and J by 3 bases. Germline V CDR1 and CDR2: LGHDT, YNNKEL (reference sequence). CDR3 length: 16 amino acids. The CDR3 DNA reads TGTGCCAGCAGCCCATTTTTACAGGGGAGCGACTATGGCTACACCTTC. Residues: CASSPFLQGSDYGYTF.

The chain uses TRBV12-3 or TRBV12-4 and TRBJ2-1; no clear D. The CDR3 covers 13 residues. With 3 bases removed from V and 6 bases from J, the gap between germline ends came to 9 bases. The CDR3 nucleotides are TGTGCCAGCAGTTTGTTTCCTAGCAATGAGCAGTTCTTC. This codes for CASSLFPSNEQFF.

The rearrangement uses TRBV19 and TRBJ2-1; no definite D call. Germline lookup yields CDR1 LNHDA and CDR2 SQIVND (reference sequence). With 3 bases removed from V and 3 bases from J, the gap between germline ends came to 6 bases. The CDR3 spans 13 residues. The CDR3 here is CASSMADYNEQFF. DNA for the CDR3: TGTGCCAGTAGTATGGCCGACTACAATGAGCAGTTCTTC.

The V and J genes are TRBV11-2 and TRBJ2-2, with 8 positions matching TRBD2. In germline, CDR1 is SGHAT, CDR2 FQNNGV. With V trimmed by 0 bases and J by 6 bases, 6 bases remained unmatched. CDR3 length: 16 amino acids. Here the CDR3 DNA reads TGTGCCAGCAGCTTAGATGGGACTAGGGGGTCCGGGGAGCTGTTTTTT. Protein sequence: CASSLDGTRGSGELFF.

The genes are TRBV28 and TRBJ2-1; 8 nucleotides match TRBD2. Germline V gives CDR1 MDHEN, CDR2 SYDVKM. The CDR3 loop spans 17 amino acids. The V segment lost 4 bases and the J segment 7 bases; nucleotides outside the gene matches: 15. The CDR3 here is CASSWGGRGGPENEQFF. The CDR3 DNA sequence: TGTGCCAGCAGTTGGGGCGGCCGCGGGGGGCCAGAGAATGAGCAGTTCTTC.

This clone showed up just once. This chain connects TRBV12-5 to TRBJ2-3; perhaps TRBD2 as D (5 bases). Germline assignment: CDR1 LGHNT and CDR2 FRNRAP. The CDR3 spans 15 residues. V lost 6 bases, J lost 1 base, and 14 bases lay in between. The CDR3: CASGPEGLGTDTQYF. In DNA form, the CDR3 reads TGTGCTAGTGGCCCCGAGGGTTTGGGCACAGATACGCAGTATTTT.

This clone was seen more than once but under ten times. The chain has TRBV9 and TRBJ2-2; the match to TRBD2 covers 14 bases. The CDR3 is 17 amino acids. J gave up 0 bases and V 6 bases, and 4 bases lay outside the gene matches. Germline V CDR1 and CDR2: SGDLS, YYNGEE. The CDR3 loop reads CASNGLAGGSNTGELFF. CDR3 DNA: TGTGCCAGCAACGGACTAGCGGGGGGTTCGAACACCGGGGAGCTGTTTTTT.

The rearrangement uses TRBV5-1 and TRBJ2-7, with D possibly TRBD2 on 5 matching bases. This CDR3 is 13 amino acids long. CDR1 SGHRS and CDR2 YFSETQ come from the germline V gene. Trimming removed 0 bases at V and 6 bases at J, with 10 bases between. DNA for the CDR3: TGCGCCAGCAGCTTGGTTACCGGGATCGAGCAGTACTTC. It encodes CASSLVTGIEQYF.

The V and J genes are TRBV30 and TRBJ2-2, with D tentatively TRBD1 (6 bases). Trimming pared 8 bases from V and 0 bases from J, leaving 16 bases between. CDR1 is GTSNPN and CDR2 is SVGIG in the germline V gene (reference sequence). The CDR3 totals 15 residues. The CDR3 DNA reads as TGTGCCCAGAAGACAGGAGCTTCGAACACCGGGGAGCTGTTTTTT. It codes for CAQKTGASNTGELFF.

This clone was counted a single time. In DNA, the CDR3 is TGTGCCAGCAGCTCGCCGGACAGGGGGAACACCGGGGAGCTGTTTTTT. It codes for CASSSPDRGNTGELFF. The chain recombines TRBV13 with TRBJ2-2; TRBD1 matches at 9 bases. This CDR3 comprises 16 residues. Unmatched junction bases numbered 4, after V lost 4 bases and J lost 1 base. Germline CDR1 and CDR2: PRHDT and FYEKMQ (reference sequence).

The rearrangement uses TRBV6-5 and TRBJ2-5, with 9 nucleotides matching TRBD1. Germline-derived CDR1 and CDR2 are MNHEY and SVGAGI. The CDR3 is made up of 15 amino acids. J lost 2 bases, V lost 4 bases, and 5 bases had no gene match. CDR3 region: CASSFSTGGQETQYF. For the CDR3, the DNA is TGTGCCAGCAGTTTCTCGACAGGGGGTCAAGAGACCCAGTACTTC.

The chain combines TRBV6-2 or TRBV6-3 with TRBJ1-1, with D uncertain. CDR1 is MNHEY and CDR2 is SVGEGT in the germline V gene. V was trimmed by 0 bases and J by 0 bases, leaving 8 bases between them. The CDR3 covers 15 residues. The CDR3 DNA sequence: TGTGCCAGCAGTTACTCGATAGCCTTGAACACTGAAGCTTTCTTT. This codes for CASSYSIALNTEAFF.

The chain recombines TRBV6-1 with TRBJ1-2; D unresolved. The V end lost 2 bases, the J end lost 0 bases, and 10 bases lay between the germline ends. CDR1 and CDR2 (germline): MNHNS, SASEGT. This CDR3 region has 15 residues. The CDR3 is CASSELEGSNYGYTF. CDR3 bases: TGTGCCAGCAGTGAATTGGAGGGATCTAACTATGGCTACACCTTC.

The rearrangement joins TRBV5-5 to TRBJ2-2; TRBD2 matches 15 bases. The ends lost 6 bases at V and 0 bases at J; junction bases unmatched: 9. This CDR3 has 19 amino acids. Germline V lookup: CDR1 SGHKS, CDR2 YYEKEE (reference sequence). The CDR3 DNA follows: TGTGCCAGCAACGAACGGGGACTAGCGGGGGGATCGAACACCGGGGAGCTGTTTTTT. Its protein is CASNERGLAGGSNTGELFF.

The genes are TRBV28 and TRBJ1-1; TRBD1 matches 7 bases. The junction had 6 bases not matched to a gene; V was cut back by 6 bases and J by 5 bases. This CDR3 contains 13 residues. The V gene's germline CDR1 is MDHEN and CDR2 SYDVKM. CDR3: CASSHGQATEAFF. The CDR3 DNA sequence: TGTGCCAGCAGCCACGGACAGGCTACTGAAGCTTTCTTT.

The rearrangement joins TRBV19 to TRBJ1-1; 7 bases match TRBD1. The ends lost 5 bases at V and 0 bases at J; junction bases unmatched: 3. The germline V gene encodes CDR1 LNHDA and CDR2 SQIVND (reference sequence). The CDR3 sequence is 14 residues long. The CDR3 here is CASSGTVMNTEAFF. CDR3 bases: TGTGCCAGTAGTGGGACAGTCATGAACACTGAAGCTTTCTTT.

The chain combines TRBV3-1 (or the pseudogene TRBV3-2) with TRBJ1-1, with D possibly TRBD1 on 5 matching bases. V shed 4 bases and J shed 1 base, with 7 bases lying between them. There are 13 residues in the CDR3. In germline, CDR1 is LGHDT, CDR2 YNNKEL (reference sequence). CDR3 bases: TGTGCCAGCAGCCCGACAGCGAACACTGAAGCTTTCTTT. Its protein product is CASSPTANTEAFF.

The chain is built from TRBV19 and TRBJ1-1, with D unresolved. Germline values: CDR1 LNHDA, CDR2 SQIVND (reference sequence). Trimming removed 2 bases at V and 1 base at J, with 8 bases between. This CDR3 has 14 residues. CDR3 nucleotide sequence: TGTGCCAGTAGTATAAGTTCAGAGAACACTGAAGCTTTCTTT. This codes for CASSISSENTEAFF.

The chain is built from TRBV6-5 and TRBJ2-5, with a tentative D call TRBD1 (5 bases). Looked up from germline, CDR1 is MNHEY and CDR2 is SVGAGI. The CDR3 extends over 12 amino acids. The V end lost 6 bases, the J end lost 3 bases, and 8 bases lay between the germline ends. This CDR3 is CASSPREETQYF. The CDR3 DNA follows: TGTGCCAGCAGCCCCAGGGAAGAGACCCAGTACTTC.

The CDR3 DNA follows: TGTGCCAGCAGCTTAAGAGGCCCTGAAGCTTTCTTT. This codes for CASSLRGPEAFF. The gene calls are TRBV11-2 and TRBJ1-1; D remains ambiguous. The CDR3 runs 12 residues. Germline CDR1 and CDR2: SGHAT and FQNNGV. The V end was cut by 2 bases, the J end by 6 bases, with 7 bases between.

The chain couples TRBV7-8 to TRBJ1-2; 10 positions agree with TRBD1. The CDR3 consists of 14 residues. Germline trimming cut 5 bases from V and 6 bases from J; bases unmatched to any gene: 6. Germline CDR1 reads SGHVS; CDR2 reads FQNEAQ. CDR3: CASSPPGQGNGYTF. The CDR3 DNA reads TGTGCCAGCAGCCCACCGGGACAGGGGAATGGCTACACCTTC.

The chain couples TRBV4-3 to TRBJ2-2; D might be TRBD1 (6 bases). Germline V gene sequence: CDR1 LGHNA, CDR2 YSLEER. The CDR3 runs to 13 residues. Deletions cut 4 bases from V and 7 bases from J, with 10 bases between. In DNA form, the CDR3 reads TGCGCCAGCAGCCCACAGGGCCACGGGGAGCTGTTTTTT. Amino acid sequence: CASSPQGHGELFF.

The V and J genes are TRBV6-5 and TRBJ1-1; D is possibly TRBD1 (5 bases). There are 15 residues in the CDR3. Trimming took 6 bases from V and 0 from J, leaving 14 bases between them. The germline V gene encodes CDR1 MNHEY and CDR2 SVGAGI. This CDR3 reads CASSRVSTVNTEAFF. The CDR3 DNA sequence: TGTGCCAGCAGCCGTGTCTCGACAGTGAACACTGAAGCTTTCTTT.